This T cell receptor (beta chain) comes out of a study of CD8+CD57+ T cells in acquired aplastic anemia. About the research overall: Recorded DNA amounts for sorted CD4+ and CD8+ cells had an average of 3.2 ug. Study-wide results and caveats: Statistical testing detected no significant gap in CD8+ Simpson's diversity between patients and controls. Overlapping CD8+ CDR3 repertoires of patients and controls contained some 30 shared sequences.

CD8+CD57+ cell expansion, shown by flow cytometry, had occurred in the patients selected for sequencing. Therapy had not been given to patients before blood sampling. V was pared by 9 bases and J by 6 bases, with 8 bases of the junction left unmatched. The CDR3 totals 13 residues. Per germline, CDR1 LNHDA and CDR2 SQIVND (reference sequence). Comment on this clonotype: Its antigen is unknown.

The use of genomic DNA as template underpinned the TCR beta VDJ and CDR3 profiling. In TCRdb, the reads were re-called with MiXCR into one record per CDR3 protein. The sample has roughly 200,000 distinct CDR3 sequences; roughly 65% are singletons. The source is a human donor with aplastic anemia. Sequencing was done on a sample of sorted CD4+, CD8+, or CD8+CD57+ T cells (not recorded which) from PBMCs. This chain connects TRBV19 to TRBJ1-1; 9 nucleotides align to TRBD1. Here the CDR3 DNA reads TGTGCCAGCAGCCCCGGGACAGGGCCTGAAGCTTTCTTT. Its protein product is CASSPGTGPEAFF.